These 29 T cell receptor beta chains were all obtained from the same sample, sequenced in a study of T cell responses to AZD1222 COVID-19 vaccine. Produced via immunoSEQ multiplex PCR; TCRdb's table is partial and in-frame only. This table has about 130,000 clones, approximately 90% appearing once. Specimen: peripheral blood, collected on day 0 of AZD1222 vaccination. These receptors were collected from an adult in good health.

The chain uses TRBV24-1 and TRBJ1-2, with D tentatively TRBD1 (6 bases). The CDR3 runs 17 residues. The germline V and J ends were trimmed by 2 bases and 2 bases, with 17 bases remaining between them. The germline V gene has CDR1 KGHDR and CDR2 SFDVKD. The CDR3 here is CATSDSRRGTLNYGYTF. The CDR3 coding sequence is TGTGCCACCAGTGATTCGAGGCGTGGGACACTCAACTATGGCTACACCTTC.

The V gene is TRBV3-1 (or the pseudogene TRBV3-2), the J gene TRBJ2-3; 8 bases fit TRBD2. Germline CDR1 reads LGHDT; CDR2 reads YNNKEL (reference sequence). After removal of 1 base from V and 4 bases from J, the junction contained 10 bases not matched to a gene. The CDR3 loop spans 17 amino acids. In nucleotides, the CDR3 is TGTGCCAGCAGCCAAGCATTAGCGGGAAGTTACGCAGATACGCAGTATTTT. It encodes CASSQALAGSYADTQYF.

V usage is TRBV6-5 and J usage is TRBJ1-5; D is unresolved. This CDR3 comprises 15 residues. V shed 6 bases and J shed 4 bases, with 16 bases lying between them. From germline, CDR1 is MNHEY and CDR2 SVGAGI. CDR3 DNA sequence: TGTGCCAGCAGGGGGAGTCGGACGGAAAATCAGCCCCAGCATTTT. Amino acids: CASRGSRTENQPQHF.

The chain carries TRBV5-5 and TRBJ1-1; the D is unclear. Germline V gene data show CDR1 as SGHKS and CDR2 as YYEKEE (reference sequence). There are 11 residues in the CDR3. Trimming stripped 7 bases from V and 4 bases from J, with 8 bases between. The CDR3 DNA follows: TGTGCCAGCCGGGATCCCACTGAAGCTTTCTTT. It encodes CASRDPTEAFF. Variable domain in full (rest from reference TRBV5-5 and TRBJ1-1): DAGVTQSPTHLIKTRGQQVTLRCSPISGHKSVSWYQQVLGQGPQFIFQYYEKEERGRGNFPDRFSARQFPNYSSELNVNALLLGDSALYLCASRDPTEAFFGQGTRLTVV.

The CDR3 DNA follows: TGTGCCAGCAGCTTACGACAGGGTACAGATACGCAGTATTTT. Its protein is CASSLRQGTDTQYF. The chain couples TRBV7-3 to TRBJ2-3, with 7 bases matching TRBD1. Germline-derived CDR1 and CDR2 are SGHTA and FQGTGA. The CDR3 loop spans 14 amino acids. V was pared by 2 bases and J by 3 bases, with 2 bases of the junction left unmatched. The whole variable domain, remainder taken from reference TRBV7-3 and TRBJ2-3, is GAGVSQTPSNKVTEKGKYVELRCDPISGHTALYWYRQSLGQGPEFLIYFQGTGAADDSGLPNDRFFAVRPEGSVSTLKIQRTERGDSAVYLCASSLRQGTDTQYFGPGTRLTVL.

V is TRBV28 and J is TRBJ1-5, with a weak D call TRBD1 (5 bases). Germline lookup yields CDR1 MDHEN and CDR2 SYDVKM. This CDR3 is built from 15 residues. V was pared by 2 bases and J by 5 bases, with 13 bases between. The CDR3 DNA sequence: TGTGCCAGCAGTTTACGACAGAACCTTCATCAGCCCCAGCATTTT. It codes for CASSLRQNLHQPQHF.

This clone was detected ten times or more. The chain couples TRBV7-7 to TRBJ2-2; 8 positions match TRBD1. Per germline, CDR1 SSHAT and CDR2 FNYEAQ (reference sequence). The length of the CDR3 is 18 residues. V lost 5 bases, J lost 0 bases, and 11 bases stayed unmatched. The CDR3 DNA sequence: TGTGCCAGCAGCCCTGACAGGGGCGACGATTCGAACACCGGGGAGCTGTTTTTT. Protein: CASSPDRGDDSNTGELFF. Supplemented by reference TRBV7-7 and TRBJ2-2, the full variable domain reads GAGVSQSPRYKVTKRGQDVTLRCDPISSHATLYWYQQALGQGPEFLTYFNYEAQPDKSGLPSDRFSAERPEGSISTLTIQRTEQRDSAMYRCASSPDRGDDSNTGELFFGEGSRLTVL.

This clone has a single count. This rearrangement joins TRBV30 to TRBJ2-3; possibly TRBD1 for D (5 bases). The CDR3 has 13 amino acids. The germline V gene encodes CDR1 GTSNPN and CDR2 SVGIG (reference sequence). V was pared by 4 bases and J by 6 bases, with 14 bases between. CDR3 in DNA: TGTGCCTGGACCGTGGTAGGGGCCGATACGCAGTATTTT. It yields the protein CAWTVVGADTQYF.

The rearrangement joins TRBV18 to TRBJ1-3; D not resolved. CDR3 length: 15 amino acids. Trimming took 3 bases from V and 0 from J, leaving 9 bases between them. Per the germline V gene, CDR1 is KGHSH and CDR2 is LQKENI. The CDR3 nucleotides are TGTGCCAGCTCACCGGCGCTGAACTCTGGAAACACCATATATTTT. It is translated as CASSPALNSGNTIYF.

This sequence joins TRBV18 and TRBJ1-2; perhaps TRBD1 as D (6 bases). Per germline, CDR1 KGHSH and CDR2 LQKENI. CDR3 size: 16 residues. V was trimmed by 5 bases and J by 5 bases, leaving 21 bases between them. In nucleotides, the CDR3 is TGTGCCAGCTCATGGAGGGGGGACGGGGCCATTTATGGCTACACCTTC. It encodes CASSWRGDGAIYGYTF.

This clone was seen once. The rearrangement joins TRBV15 to TRBJ1-4; 7 bases are a match to TRBD1. This CDR3 spans 16 amino acids. CDR1 and CDR2 (germline): LNHNV, YYDKDF (reference sequence). V dropped 5 bases and J dropped 3; count of bases not matched to a gene: 9. CDR3 nucleotides: TGTGCCACCAGCTATTCTGACAGGGCGGCTAATGAAAAACTGTTTTTT. Its translation: CATSYSDRAANEKLFF.

This chain links TRBV4-3 with TRBJ2-6; 9 positions agree with TRBD1. CDR1 is LGHNA and CDR2 is YSLEER in the germline V gene. J lost 2 bases, V lost 0 bases, and 5 bases had no gene match. The CDR3 extends over 18 amino acids. CDR3 coding DNA: TGCGCCAGCAGCCAAGATCCGAGGACAGGGGCTGGGGCCAACGTCCTGACTTTC. This translates into CASSQDPRTGAGANVLTF.

CDR3 nucleotide sequence: TGTGCCAGCAGCTTCTTGCGGGGCAATGAGCAGTTCTTC. As protein: CASSFLRGNEQFF. The rearrangement joins TRBV11-3 to TRBJ2-1; maybe TRBD2 (6 bases). This CDR3 comprises 13 residues. The ends were cut back, 3 bases at V and 6 bases at J, with 9 bases in the middle. Germline V CDR1 and CDR2: SGHNT, YENEEA.

The rearrangement joins TRBV4-1 to TRBJ2-1; D uncertain. The CDR3 sequence is 17 residues long. Germline lookup yields CDR1 MGHRA and CDR2 YSYEKL. Deletions cut 7 bases from V and 3 bases from J, with 22 bases between. CDR3 nucleotide sequence: TGCGCCAGCACGCAGGCGGATCTCGGCCTCGGCTACAATGAGCAGTTCTTC. It translates to CASTQADLGLGYNEQFF.

The chain has TRBV27 and TRBJ1-3; D not resolved. The CDR3 length is 13 residues. CDR1 and CDR2 from the germline V gene are MNHEY and SMNVEV (reference sequence). The ends were cut back, 6 bases at V and 0 bases at J, with 6 bases in the middle. For the CDR3, the DNA is TGTGCCAGCAGCCCGAGCTCTGGAAACACCATATATTTT. It codes for CASSPSSGNTIYF.

The V and J genes are TRBV10-2 and TRBJ1-1; possible D gene TRBD1, 5 bases. CDR1 is WSHSY and CDR2 is SAAADI in the germline V gene. This CDR3 is built from 14 residues. V dropped 11 bases and J dropped 5 bases, with 21 bases sitting between them. CDR3 region: CAAAQTGVGTEAFF. For the CDR3, the DNA is TGCGCCGCCGCCCAGACGGGGGTTGGGACTGAAGCTTTCTTT.

The V gene is TRBV19, the J gene TRBJ1-2; TRBD1 aligns across 8 bases. The trim removed 4 bases at V and 3 bases at J, leaving 4 bases unmatched. Germline CDR1 reads LNHDA; CDR2 reads SQIVND (reference sequence). CDR3 length equals 14 residues. The CDR3 sequence is CASSTPGQDYGYTF. CDR3 nucleotides: TGTGCCAGTAGTACTCCGGGACAGGACTATGGCTACACCTTC.

This clone was counted once. The CDR3 DNA reads as TGTGCCAGCAGCGAGACCCCACAGAGGGGCGAAGCTTTCTTT. Its translation: CASSETPQRGEAFF. V gene TRBV5-5 combines with J gene TRBJ1-1; D possibly corresponds to TRBD1 (5 bases). The V gene's germline CDR1 is SGHKS and CDR2 YYEKEE (reference sequence). The CDR3 runs 14 residues. Trimming cost V 4 bases and J 8 bases, with 18 bases left between them.

The genes are TRBV6-5 and TRBJ2-7; 9 positions match TRBD1. J gave up 1 base and V 4 bases, and 2 bases lay outside the gene matches. The V gene's germline CDR1 is MNHEY and CDR2 SVGAGI. CDR3 length equals 14 residues. In DNA form, the CDR3 reads TGTGCCAGCAGTTCACAGGGGGCATCCTACGAGCAGTACTTC. Translating it yields CASSSQGASYEQYF.

The V and J genes are TRBV7-9 and TRBJ1-3; TRBD1 matches 8 bases. CDR1 is SEHNR and CDR2 is FQNEAQ in the germline V gene (reference sequence). J gave up 4 bases and V 4 bases, and 6 bases lay outside the gene matches. The CDR3 is 15 residues long. CDR3 DNA sequence: TGTGCCAGCAGCTCCCGGACAGGGAACGGAAACACCATATATTTT. This codes for CASSSRTGNGNTIYF.

This chain joins TRBV5-4 and TRBJ2-4, with D possibly TRBD2 on 7 matching bases. Trimming removed 4 bases at V and 5 bases at J, with 16 bases between. There are 15 residues in the CDR3. Germline CDR1 reads SGHNT; CDR2 reads YYREEE (reference sequence). This CDR3 reads CASSRDGGLENIQYF. CDR3 bases: TGTGCCAGCAGCCGGGACGGGGGGCTAGAAAACATTCAGTACTTC.

The rearrangement links TRBV9 to TRBJ2-5; TRBD2 aligns across 9 bases. Germline loops: CDR1 SGDLS, CDR2 YYNGEE. The V gene end was trimmed by 0 bases and the J gene end by 4 bases; junction bases not matched to a gene: 7. The CDR3 runs to 16 residues. As DNA, the CDR3 is TGTGCCAGCAGCGTAGGGGGCGGGAGGGTAGGAGAGACCCAGTACTTC. This encodes CASSVGGGRVGETQYF.

This chain joins TRBV5-4 and TRBJ1-2; D is ambiguous. V was cut by 1 base and J by 7 bases, with 8 bases left in between. The germline V gene encodes CDR1 SGHNT and CDR2 YYREEE (reference sequence). The CDR3 extends over 12 amino acids. CDR3 loop: CASSLWPSGYTF. CDR3 in DNA: TGTGCCAGCAGCTTGTGGCCCTCTGGCTACACCTTC.

The chain recombines TRBV19 with TRBJ1-1; weak D call: TRBD1 (6 bases). V lost 3 bases, J lost 4 bases, and 9 bases lay in between. CDR1 is LNHDA and CDR2 is SQIVND in the germline V gene (reference sequence). CDR3 length: 13 residues. CDR3 nucleotides: TGTGCCAGTAGTATTATAGGGGGCACTGAAGCTTTCTTT. This sequence encodes CASSIIGGTEAFF.

The chain recombines TRBV4-2 with TRBJ2-7, with no clear D. The V end lost 0 bases, the J end lost 4 bases, and 13 bases lay between the germline ends. The germline V gene encodes CDR1 LGHNA and CDR2 YNFKEQ. This CDR3 comprises 15 residues. CDR3 DNA sequence: TGTGCCAGCAGCCAAGAGGGCCGGACGGTTTACGAGCAGTACTTC. Its translation is CASSQEGRTVYEQYF.

The rearrangement uses TRBV6-5 and TRBJ2-5; 7 nucleotides line up with TRBD2. This CDR3 is built from 14 residues. Germline trimming cut 5 bases from V and 5 bases from J; bases unmatched to any gene: 8. Looked up from germline, CDR1 is MNHEY and CDR2 is SVGAGI. Here the CDR3 reads CASSLPWREETQYF. The CDR3 DNA reads TGTGCCAGCAGTCTTCCCTGGCGGGAGGAGACCCAGTACTTC.

The rearrangement joins TRBV12-5 to TRBJ2-7; 7 positions match TRBD1. The ends lost 0 bases at V and 6 bases at J; junction bases unmatched: 2. Germline lookup yields CDR1 LGHNT and CDR2 FRNRAP. This CDR3 spans 13 amino acids. CDR3 amino acids: CASGLVRQGEQYF. The DNA for the CDR3 is TGTGCTAGTGGTTTGGTACGACAGGGCGAGCAGTACTTC. The full variable domain, rest sourced from reference TRBV12-5 and TRBJ2-7, is DARVTQTPRHKVTEMGQEVTMRCQPILGHNTVFWYRQTMMQGLELLAYFRNRAPLDDSGMPKDRFSAEMPDATLATLKIQPSEPRDSAVYFCASGLVRQGEQYFGPGTRLTVT.

The V and J genes are TRBV30 and TRBJ2-5; TRBD2 aligns across 11 bases. This CDR3 contains 13 residues. The germline V gene encodes CDR1 GTSNPN and CDR2 SVGIG (reference sequence). Losses at the gene ends were 4 bases for V and 5 bases for J; bases not matched to a gene: 3. CDR3 protein: CAWTSGGWETQYF. CDR3 sequence (DNA): TGTGCCTGGACTAGCGGGGGGTGGGAGACCCAGTACTTC. The complete variable domain, with remaining parts taken from reference TRBV30 and TRBJ2-5, reads SQTIHQWPATLVQPVGSPLSLECTVEGTSNPNLYWYRQAAGRGLQLLFYSVGIGQISSEVPQNLSASRPQDRQFILSSKKLLLSDSGFYLCAWTSGGWETQYFGPGTRLLVL.

This chain connects TRBV6-1 to TRBJ2-5; 9 nucleotides agree with TRBD2. The CDR3 covers 17 residues. The germline CDR1 and CDR2 sequences are MNHNS and SASEGT. Trimming cost V 1 base and J 5 bases; bases outside gene matches: 11. CDR3 DNA: TGTGCCAGCAGTGAAGTACGGGCGGGAGGGCCTATCGAGACCCAGTACTTC. Translation gives CASSEVRAGGPIETQYF.